Below, one TCR beta chain is given with its context. These data are taken from a study of blood T cell repertoires in COVID-19. Produced via immunoSEQ multiplex PCR; TCRdb's table is partial and in-frame only. The sample gives some 130,000 clones, around 83% of which show up once; around 4.7% is in the top ten. The V end lost 3 bases, the J end lost 10 bases, and 20 bases lay between the germline ends. The CDR3 is made up of 15 amino acids. The germline gives CDR1 SGDLS, CDR2 YYNGEE. Input material: peripheral blood. The receptor was isolated from a human donor in a cohort sampled during active COVID-19. The chain combines TRBV9 with TRBJ2-1; D possibly corresponds to TRBD2 (6 bases). The CDR3 sequence is CASSATGTGESEQFF. Written as DNA, the CDR3 is TGTGCCAGCAGCGCGACGGGGACTGGGGAGTCAGAGCAGTTCTTC.